This T cell receptor beta chain was captured by sequencing in a study of OX40 agonist ivuxolimab in advanced cancers. On the study more broadly: Patients' therapy was ivuxolimab, an antibody that acts as an agonist of OX40 (CD134). Study-wide findings and caveats: On average, CD8+ T cells had more expanded clones than CD4+. In the 0.1 to 3.0 mg/kg range, CD4+ and CD8+ blood T cells had expanded clonally by week 6.

As regards this clone: Antigen unknown.

Drawing of blood for sampling happened at baseline, at cycle 4 day 1, and at cycle 7 day 1. This CDR3 is 16 amino acids long. The ends lost 2 bases at V and 2 bases at J; junction bases unmatched: 7. Germline V gene sequence: CDR1 SGHRS, CDR2 YFSETQ. The data were produced by immunoSEQ multiplex PCR, yet TCRdb's version contains in-frame clones alone and is incomplete. The table records tens of thousands of clones, over 65% of them present only once. The sequence was collected from an adult with an advanced solid tumor such as melanoma, head and neck, liver or kidney cancer. The gene calls are TRBV5-1 and TRBJ2-3; the match to TRBD2 covers 8 bases. The specimen comprised CD4+ or CD8+ T cells sorted from blood, sampled in a trial of the OX40 agonist ivuxolimab. The CDR3 nucleotides are TGCGCCAGCAGCTTTTCCAGCGGGAGTCTCACAGATACGCAGTATTTT. Translated, it gives CASSFSSGSLTDTQYF.